This paragraph reports one TCR beta chain. The CDR3 has 13 amino acids. Germline CDR1 GTSNPN, CDR2 SVGIG (reference sequence). V was cut by 3 bases and J by 3 bases, with 6 bases left in between. The source of the sample is a study of blood T cell repertoires in COVID-19. About the research overall: Sites in the United States, Italy and Spain provided acute and convalescent COVID-19 samples.

Original data processing: Estimation of nucleated cell counts relied on the amplification of reference gene primers. Libraries were prepared by immunoSEQ multiplex PCR; TCRdb keeps only in-frame clonotypes and omits some of them. The D gene and trimming were derived from the DNA, and the V and J assignments and clone size from that table. The table shows around 270,000 clones, with around nine tenths occurring only once. The rearrangement joins TRBV30 to TRBJ1-6, with a possible D match to TRBD1 (6 bases). Input material: peripheral blood. The TCR was taken from a young man with acute or convalescent COVID-19. CDR3 bases: TGTGCCTGGAGAGGGGGCTATAATTCACCCCTCCACTTT. As protein: CAWRGGYNSPLHF.